This T cell receptor (beta chain) emerged from a study of blood T cell repertoires in COVID-19. Study in general: T cells, B-cell-depleted T cells, or PBMCs provided the cDNA or gDNA that served as material.

Per the authors' pipeline: Reference gene primer amplification gave nucleated cell count estimates. Here immunoSEQ multiplex PCR was the method, and the copy in TCRdb shows in-frame clones only, minus some. V and J calls and clone size are as listed in that table; D and trimming were resolved from the DNA. Of about 150,000 clones in the sample, 80% to 90% are singletons; the top ten hold about 16%. The J segment lost 4 bases and the V segment lost 0 bases, leaving 7 bases of the junction unmatched. Germline CDR1 and CDR2: LNHDA and SQIVND (reference sequence). The CDR3 is 16 amino acids. Sequences were obtained from peripheral blood. The sequence was collected from a woman in her thirties or forties with acute or convalescent COVID-19. The chain recombines TRBV19 with TRBJ2-3; 7 positions match TRBD2. CDR3 amino acids: CASSIDGDYLADTQYF. In DNA form, the CDR3 reads TGTGCCAGTAGTATAGATGGGGACTATTTAGCAGATACGCAGTATTTT.